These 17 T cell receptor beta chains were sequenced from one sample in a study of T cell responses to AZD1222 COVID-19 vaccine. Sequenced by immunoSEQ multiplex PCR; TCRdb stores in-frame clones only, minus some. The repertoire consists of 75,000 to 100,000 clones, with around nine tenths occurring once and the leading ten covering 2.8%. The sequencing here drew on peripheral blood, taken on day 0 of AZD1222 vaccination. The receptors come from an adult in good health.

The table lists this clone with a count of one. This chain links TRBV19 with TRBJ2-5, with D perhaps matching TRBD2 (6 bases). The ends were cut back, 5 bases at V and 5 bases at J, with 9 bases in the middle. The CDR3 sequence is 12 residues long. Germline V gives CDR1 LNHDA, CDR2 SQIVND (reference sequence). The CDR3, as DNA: TGTGCCAGTAGTTCTAGCGCCGAGACCCAGTACTTC. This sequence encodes CASSSSAETQYF.

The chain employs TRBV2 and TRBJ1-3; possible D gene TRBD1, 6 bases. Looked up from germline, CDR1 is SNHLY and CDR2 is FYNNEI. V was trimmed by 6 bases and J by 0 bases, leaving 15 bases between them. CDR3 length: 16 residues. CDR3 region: CASRGGWGISGNTIYF. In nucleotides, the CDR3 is TGTGCCAGCAGGGGGGGCTGGGGCATCTCTGGAAACACCATATATTTT.

The CDR3 nucleotides are TGCGCCAGCAGCTCCACAGGGGTCAACACTGAAGCTTTCTTT. This gives the protein CASSSTGVNTEAFF. This sequence joins TRBV5-1 and TRBJ1-1; 7 positions match TRBD1. The germline gives CDR1 SGHRS, CDR2 YFSETQ. The CDR3 sequence is 14 residues long. Trimming took 3 bases from V and 2 from J; bases not matched to a gene: 4.

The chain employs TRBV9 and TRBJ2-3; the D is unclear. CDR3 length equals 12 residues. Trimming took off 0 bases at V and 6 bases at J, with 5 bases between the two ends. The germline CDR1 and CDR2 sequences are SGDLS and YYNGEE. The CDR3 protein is CASSVVGDTQYF. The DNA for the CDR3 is TGTGCCAGCAGCGTAGTGGGGGATACGCAGTATTTT. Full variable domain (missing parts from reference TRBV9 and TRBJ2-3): DSGVTQTPKHLITATGQRVTLRCSPRSGDLSVYWYQQSLDQGLQFLIQYYNGEERAKGNILERFSAQQFPDLHSELNLSSLELGDSALYFCASSVVGDTQYFGPGTRLTVL.

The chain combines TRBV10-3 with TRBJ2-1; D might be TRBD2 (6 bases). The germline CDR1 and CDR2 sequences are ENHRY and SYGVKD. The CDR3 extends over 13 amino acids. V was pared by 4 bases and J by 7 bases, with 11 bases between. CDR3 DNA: TGTGCCATCAGTGGGGGGGTAAGGAATGAGCAGTTCTTC. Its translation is CAISGGVRNEQFF.

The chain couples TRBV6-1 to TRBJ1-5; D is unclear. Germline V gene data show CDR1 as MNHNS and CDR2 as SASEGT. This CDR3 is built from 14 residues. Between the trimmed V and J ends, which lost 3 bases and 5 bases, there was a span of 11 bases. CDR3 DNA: TGTGCCAGCAGTGATGGGCAGGATCATCAGCCCCAGCATTTT. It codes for CASSDGQDHQPQHF.

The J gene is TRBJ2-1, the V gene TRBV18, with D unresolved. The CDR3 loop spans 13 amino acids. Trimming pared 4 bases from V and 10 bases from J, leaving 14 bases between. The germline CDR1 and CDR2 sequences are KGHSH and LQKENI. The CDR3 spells CASSLEVGREQFF. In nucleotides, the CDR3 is TGTGCCAGCTCACTAGAGGTGGGCAGAGAGCAGTTCTTC.

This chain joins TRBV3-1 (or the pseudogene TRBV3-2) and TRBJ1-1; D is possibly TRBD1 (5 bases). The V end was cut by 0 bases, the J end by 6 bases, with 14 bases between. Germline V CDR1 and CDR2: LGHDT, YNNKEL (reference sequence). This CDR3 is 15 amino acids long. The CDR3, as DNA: TGTGCCAGCAGCCAAGATAAAGGGGAGGGCGCTGAAGCTTTCTTT. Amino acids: CASSQDKGEGAEAFF.

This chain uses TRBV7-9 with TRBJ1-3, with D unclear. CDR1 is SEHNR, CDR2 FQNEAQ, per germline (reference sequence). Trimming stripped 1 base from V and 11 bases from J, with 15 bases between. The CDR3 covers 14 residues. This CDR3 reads CASSLVEWRGAIYF. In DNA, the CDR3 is TGTGCCAGCAGCTTAGTTGAGTGGCGAGGAGCCATATATTTT. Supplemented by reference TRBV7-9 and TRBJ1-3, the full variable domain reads DTGVSQNPRHKITKRGQNVTFRCDPISEHNRLYWYRQTLGQGPEFLTYFQNEAQLEKSRLLSDRFSAERPKGSFSTLEIQRTEQGDSAMYLCASSLVEWRGAIYFGEGSWLTVV.

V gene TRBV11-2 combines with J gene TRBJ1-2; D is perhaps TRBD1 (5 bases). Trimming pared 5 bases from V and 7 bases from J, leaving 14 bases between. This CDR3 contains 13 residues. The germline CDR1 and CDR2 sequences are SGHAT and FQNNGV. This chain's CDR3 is CASSPLDTLGYTF. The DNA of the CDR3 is TGTGCCAGCAGCCCTCTGGACACTCTTGGCTACACCTTC.

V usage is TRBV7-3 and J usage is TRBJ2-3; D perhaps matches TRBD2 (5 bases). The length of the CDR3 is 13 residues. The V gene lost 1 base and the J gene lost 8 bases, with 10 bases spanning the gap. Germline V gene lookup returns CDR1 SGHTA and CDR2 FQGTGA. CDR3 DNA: TGTGCCAGCAGCTTAAGTTCCGGGGTTACGCAGTATTTT. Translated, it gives CASSLSSGVTQYF.

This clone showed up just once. CDR3 coding DNA: TGTGCCAGCAGCGGGACGCTTACAGGTGAGCAGTTCTTC. Amino acids: CASSGTLTGEQFF. The rearrangement joins TRBV9 to TRBJ2-1, with D possibly TRBD1 on 5 matching bases. Germline CDR1 reads SGDLS; CDR2 reads YYNGEE. Trimming removed 3 bases at V and 9 bases at J, with 13 bases between. The CDR3 loop spans 13 amino acids.

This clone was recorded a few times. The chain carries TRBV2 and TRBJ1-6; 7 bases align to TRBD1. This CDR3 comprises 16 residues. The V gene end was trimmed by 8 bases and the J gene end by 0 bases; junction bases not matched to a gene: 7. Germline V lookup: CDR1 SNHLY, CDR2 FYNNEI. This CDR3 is CASGETGSSYNSPLHF. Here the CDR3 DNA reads TGTGCCAGCGGGGAGACAGGGAGCTCCTATAATTCACCCCTCCACTTT.

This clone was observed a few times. CDR3 DNA: TGTGCCAGCTCGGGGTTGCACAATGAGCAGTTCTTC. Protein sequence: CASSGLHNEQFF. This chain joins TRBV12-3 or TRBV12-4 and TRBJ2-1, with a weak D call TRBD2 (5 bases). V was cut by 8 bases and J by 5 bases, with 10 bases left in between. The CDR3 consists of 12 residues.

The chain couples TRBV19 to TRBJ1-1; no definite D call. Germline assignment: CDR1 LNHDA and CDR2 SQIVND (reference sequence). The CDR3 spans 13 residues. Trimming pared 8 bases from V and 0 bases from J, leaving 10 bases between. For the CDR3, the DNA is TGTGCCAGTCACTACGGCCTGAACACTGAAGCTTTCTTT. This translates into CASHYGLNTEAFF.

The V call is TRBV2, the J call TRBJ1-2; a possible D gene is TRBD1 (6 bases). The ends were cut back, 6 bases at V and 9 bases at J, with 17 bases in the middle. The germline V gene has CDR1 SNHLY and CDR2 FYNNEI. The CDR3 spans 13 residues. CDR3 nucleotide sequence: TGTGCCAGCAGCGTCCTGGGGGGCGGGAGCTACACCTTC. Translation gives CASSVLGGGSYTF.

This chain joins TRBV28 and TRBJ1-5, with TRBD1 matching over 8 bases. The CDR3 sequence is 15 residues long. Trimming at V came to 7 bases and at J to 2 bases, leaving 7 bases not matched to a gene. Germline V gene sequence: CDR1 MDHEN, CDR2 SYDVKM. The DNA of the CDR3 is TGTGCCAGCAAATCTTTGGGACAGGGCAATCAGCCCCAGCATTTT. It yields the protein CASKSLGQGNQPQHF.